The clone carrying this T cell receptor beta chain has a count of ten or more. Its antigen is as yet unknown. The repertoire was sequenced with immunoSEQ multiplex PCR; TCRdb's copy has only in-frame clones and lacks some. The sample includes some 160,000 clones, 88% of them seen just once. The CDR3 sequence is 15 residues long. Per the germline V gene, CDR1 is LNHDA and CDR2 is SQIVND (reference sequence). V gave up 4 bases and J gave up 4 bases; unmatched junction bases: 7. This sample was taken from a study of T cell responses to AZD1222 COVID-19 vaccine. As for the study in general: Some second doses came at about 4 weeks and others at about 12 weeks; these were pooled.

Study findings and constraints: Donors in the cohort were predominantly white British and more often female, and clonal diversity was possibly underestimated. Seropositive status at baseline applied to only six AZD1222 recipients.

The material was peripheral blood, obtained on day 0 of AZD1222 vaccination. The chain joins TRBV19 to TRBJ2-5, with 9 bases fitting TRBD1. This TCR came from an adult in good health. The CDR3 spells CASSSGTGGGETQYF. In DNA form, the CDR3 reads TGTGCCAGTAGTAGCGGTACAGGGGGCGGAGAGACCCAGTACTTC.